This is a list of T cell receptor beta chains from one sample in a study of spatial heterogeneity in lung cancer. TCRdb fed the 5' RACE reads into MiXCR, producing one record per CDR3 protein. This table holds some 100,000 distinct CDR3 sequences, approximately 8.5% found once. Sequenced here: PBMCs, sampled at surgery. Receptors originate from a male donor with early-stage non-small cell lung cancer. The CDR3 runs from the conserved cysteine through the conserved F or W. Each record gives: J gene, V gene, D gene, clone size, CDR3 protein, CDR3 DNA. A D gene is named only where the DNA matches it firmly. The size entry is marked missing in some rows and otherwise reads once, few, many or a size class.

J: TRBJ2-1; V: TRBV5-1; D: NA; size: NA; CDR3: CASSLEGLYNEQFF; DNA: TGCGCCAGCAGCTTGGAGGGACTCTACAATGAGCAGTTCTTC
J: TRBJ1-3; V: TRBV5-1; D: NA; size: NA; CDR3: CASSLGDTSGNTIYF; DNA: TGCGCCAGCAGCTTGGGAGACACCTCTGGAAACACCATATATTTT
J: TRBJ2-2; V: TRBV28; D: TRBD2; size: NA; CDR3: CASRPGGLNTGELFF; DNA: TGTGCCAGCCGACCGGGGGGTCTAAACACCGGGGAGCTGTTTTTT
J: TRBJ1-4; V: TRBV25-1; D: NA; size: NA; CDR3: CASRLTGTGNEKLFF; DNA: TGTGCCAGCAGGCTGACCGGGACCGGTAATGAAAAACTGTTTTTT
J: TRBJ1-2; V: TRBV20-1; D: NA; size: many; CDR3: CSATGSSYGYTF; DNA: TGCAGTGCTACAGGGTCTTCCTATGGCTACACCTTC
J: TRBJ2-5; V: TRBV28; D: NA; size: NA; CDR3: CASSTGDRGETQYF; DNA: TGTGCCAGCAGTACGGGGGACCGAGGGGAGACCCAGTACTTC
J: TRBJ1-5; V: TRBV10-3; D: NA; size: NA; CDR3: CAISERNGDSNQPQHF; DNA: TGTGCCATCAGTGAACGGAACGGTGACAGCAATCAGCCCCAGCATTTT
J: TRBJ2-2; V: TRBV18; D: TRBD1; size: many; CDR3: CASSPRQGSGELFF; DNA: TGTGCCAGCTCACCAAGACAGGGATCCGGGGAGCTGTTTTTT
J: TRBJ2-3; V: TRBV4-2; D: NA; size: few; CDR3: CASSQEHGGDTQYF; DNA: TGTGCCAGCAGCCAAGAACACGGGGGAGATACGCAGTATTTT
J: TRBJ1-6; V: TRBV18; D: NA; size: few; CDR3: CASSPETLAGSPLHF; DNA: TGTGCCAGCTCACCCGAGACACTTGCTGGTTCACCCCTCCACTTT
J: TRBJ2-1; V: TRBV11-1; D: TRBD1; size: NA; CDR3: CASSLAQGVGEQFF; DNA: TGTGCCAGCAGCTTAGCGCAGGGGGTCGGTGAGCAGTTCTTC
J: TRBJ2-6; V: TRBV4-1; D: NA; size: NA; CDR3: CASRQQISGQERPSGANVLTF; DNA: TGCGCCAGCAGACAACAAATTAGCGGACAGGAGAGACCTTCTGGGGCCAACGTCCTGACTTTC
J: TRBJ2-7; V: TRBV10-3; D: NA; size: many; CDR3: CAISENRDEQYF; DNA: TGTGCCATCAGTGAGAACAGGGACGAGCAGTACTTC
J: TRBJ2-5; V: TRBV28; D: NA; size: many; CDR3: CASTDGGGYSGETQYF; DNA: TGTGCCAGCACCGATGGCGGGGGCTACAGCGGGGAGACCCAGTACTTC
J: TRBJ2-7; V: TRBV5-1; D: NA; size: many; CDR3: CASSLRLGAADSYEQYF; DNA: TGCGCCAGCAGCCTTAGATTAGGGGCAGCAGATTCCTACGAGCAGTACTTC